This T cell receptor beta chain originates from a study of blood T cell repertoires in COVID-19. Study background: PBMCs, B-cell-depleted T cells, or T cells provided the cDNA or gDNA that made up the material.

Recruited during active infection, patients (from Seattle) were subsequently followed longitudinally. Here immunoSEQ multiplex PCR was the method, and the copy in TCRdb shows in-frame clones only, minus some. Of about 320,000 clones in the sample, about 91% were seen once. After removal of 1 base from V and 4 bases from J, the junction contained 10 bases not matched to a gene. CDR3 length equals 16 residues. Per the germline V gene, CDR1 is SNHLY and CDR2 is FYNNEI. Sequencing input: peripheral blood. This rearrangement joins TRBV2 to TRBJ2-7, with TRBD2 matching over 7 bases. The origin of this receptor is a woman aged 25 to 45 with COVID-19, enrolled during active disease. CDR3 in amino acids: CASSEGPSGFGYEQYF. The CDR3 nucleotides are TGTGCCAGCAGTGAAGGGCCTAGCGGCTTCGGTTACGAGCAGTACTTC.